One sample yielded the 25 T cell receptor beta chains listed below, sequenced in a study of control samples from healthy donors and cancer patients (dated by TCRdb to the early 2020s). Receptor amplification or capture employed the immunoSEQ multiplex PCR assay. Imported from immuneACCESS, the table was reduced by TCRdb to in-frame sequences with V and J called. These copies leave out some clones; in studies compared against another copy, an unresolved V gene accounts for under half, and the cause of the remainder is not known. In all, the sample holds around 94,000 clones, and 90% of those were seen once. More than 3.5% of the sample rests with the top ten. Sequencing was performed on blood. The receptor set was obtained from a woman between 18 and 30 years old in good health.

V and J are TRBV7-9 and TRBJ1-3; D is unclear. V lost 5 bases, J lost 4 bases, and 24 bases lay in between. This CDR3 is 18 amino acids long. The germline gives CDR1 SEHNR, CDR2 FQNEAQ (reference sequence). CDR3 protein: CASSRYPGLQEIGNTIYF. The CDR3 bases are TGTGCCAGCAGCCGATACCCCGGGCTTCAAGAAATCGGAAACACCATATATTTT.

This rearrangement joins TRBV6-5 to TRBJ1-5; D is undetermined. The CDR3 totals 12 residues. CDR1 and CDR2 from the germline V gene are MNHEY and SVGAGI. V lost 6 bases to trimming and J lost 1 base, with 4 bases between them. The CDR3 here is CASRDSNQPQHF. The CDR3 DNA sequence: TGTGCCAGCAGGGACAGCAATCAGCCCCAGCATTTT.

Of note for this clone: This sample includes further DNA sequences coding for the same CDR3. V gene TRBV6-5 combines with J gene TRBJ1-2, with TRBD1 identical over 7 bases. The germline V gene has CDR1 MNHEY and CDR2 SVGAGI. CDR3 length: 14 amino acids. Germline trimming cut 2 bases from V and 4 bases from J; bases unmatched to any gene: 4. CDR3 in amino acids: CASSYGGQPYGYTF. The CDR3 coding sequence is TGTGCCAGCAGTTACGGGGGACAGCCCTATGGCTACACCTTC.

This chain joins TRBV18 and TRBJ2-3; 8 bases agree with TRBD1. This CDR3 has 16 residues. CDR1 KGHSH and CDR2 LQKENI come from the germline V gene. The junction had 5 bases not matched to a gene; V was cut back by 3 bases and J by 0 bases. The CDR3 spells CASSPRTGTSTDTQYF. In DNA, the CDR3 is TGTGCCAGCTCACCTCGGACAGGGACGAGCACAGATACGCAGTATTTT.

The genes are TRBV29-1 and TRBJ1-3; TRBD1 is a possible D gene (6 bases). Germline CDR1 reads SQVTM; CDR2 reads ANQGSEA. Trimming left V 2 bases short and J 1 base short, with 9 bases between. CDR3 length equals 14 residues. The CDR3 region has the DNA TGCAGCGTTGAACCCAGGGGTTCTGGAAACACCATATATTTT. This translates into CSVEPRGSGNTIYF.

This chain links TRBV19 with TRBJ1-1; D perhaps matches TRBD1 (6 bases). The CDR3 length is 13 residues. Looked up from germline, CDR1 is LNHDA and CDR2 is SQIVND (reference sequence). Deletions cut 7 bases from V and 6 bases from J, with 15 bases between. The CDR3 loop is CASNVQGLAEAFF. Here the CDR3 DNA reads TGTGCCAGTAACGTTCAGGGGTTAGCTGAAGCTTTCTTT.

This chain joins TRBV6-5 and TRBJ2-7, with TRBD2 matching 9 bases. CDR1 MNHEY and CDR2 SVGAGI come from the germline V gene. With 6 bases clipped from V and 4 bases from J, the junction kept 10 bases outside the gene matches. CDR3 length equals 15 residues. The CDR3, as DNA: TGTGCCAGCAGCCCGGAGAGCGGGGGGCCTTACGAGCAGTACTTC. Protein: CASSPESGGPYEQYF.

The sample holds one count of this clone. This chain joins TRBV19 and TRBJ1-4; D uncertain. The CDR3 spans 17 residues. Trimming cost V 2 bases and J 1 base, with 14 bases left between them. Germline CDR1 is LNHDA and CDR2 is SQIVND (reference sequence). The CDR3 loop is CASSILGFRGTNEKLFF. Written as DNA, the CDR3 is TGTGCCAGTAGTATACTTGGGTTCAGAGGAACTAATGAAAAACTGTTTTTT.

The chain uses TRBV5-1 and TRBJ1-1; 7 nucleotides line up with TRBD1. This CDR3 comprises 13 residues. V gave up 4 bases and J gave up 6 bases; unmatched junction bases: 6. Germline V lookup: CDR1 SGHRS, CDR2 YFSETQ. The CDR3 nucleotides are TGCGCCAGCAGCGCAGGGGGAATCTCTGAAGCTTTCTTT. This encodes CASSAGGISEAFF.

Turning to this clone: The same CDR3 is also encoded by other DNA sequences in this sample. The CDR3 here is CASSQDPGNYGYTF. DNA for the CDR3: TGCGCCAGCAGCCAAGATCCGGGGAACTATGGCTACACCTTC. The chain links TRBV4-1 to TRBJ1-2; D not certain. Germline V gene sequence: CDR1 MGHRA, CDR2 YSYEKL. The V end was cut by 0 bases, the J end by 2 bases, with 7 bases between. This CDR3 contains 14 residues.

The genes are TRBV5-4 and TRBJ1-4; the match to TRBD1 covers 7 bases. V shed 1 base and J 7 bases; nucleotides not matched to a gene: 7. The CDR3 has 15 residues. CDR1 and CDR2 (germline): SGHNT, YYREEE (reference sequence). As DNA, the CDR3 is TGTGCCAGCAGCTTGACAGGGGTGCGAGGTGAAAAACTGTTTTTT. Amino acids: CASSLTGVRGEKLFF.

Concerning this clone: This sample includes further DNA sequences coding for the same CDR3. The chain employs TRBV7-3 and TRBJ1-1; D ambiguous. The germline gives CDR1 SGHTA, CDR2 FQGTGA. The V gene lost 0 bases and the J gene lost 1 base, with 6 bases spanning the gap. This CDR3 spans 14 amino acids. CDR3 residues: CASSLTGGNTEAFF. In DNA form, the CDR3 reads TGTGCCAGCAGCTTAACCGGAGGGAACACTGAAGCTTTCTTT.

The chain employs TRBV13 and TRBJ1-1; no definite D call. The CDR3 has 12 amino acids. V lost 6 bases to trimming and J lost 1 base, with 6 bases between them. Germline V gene data show CDR1 as PRHDT and CDR2 as FYEKMQ (reference sequence). The CDR3 DNA reads TGTGCCAGCAGGGAGGGGAACACTGAAGCTTTCTTT. Its translation: CASREGNTEAFF.

V and J are TRBV29-1 and TRBJ2-1; D possibly matches TRBD1 or TRBD2 (5 bases each). The CDR3 loop spans 14 amino acids. CDR1 is SQVTM and CDR2 is ANQGSEA in the germline V gene. V lost 1 base, J lost 5 bases, and 12 bases lay in between. The DNA of the CDR3 is TGCAGCGTTGAAGGTCGGGACGTGGACAATGAGCAGTTCTTC. It codes for CSVEGRDVDNEQFF.

The chain links TRBV9 to TRBJ2-1; D gene uncertain. The CDR3 has 13 residues. From germline, CDR1 is SGDLS and CDR2 YYNGEE. V lost 4 bases and J 6 bases, leaving 11 bases between the germline ends. CDR3 sequence (DNA): TGTGCCAGCAGCCCCCTGTCGGGCAATGAGCAGTTCTTC. It codes for CASSPLSGNEQFF. Together with reference TRBV9 and TRBJ2-1, the CDR3 gives the full variable domain: DSGVTQTPKHLITATGQRVTLRCSPRSGDLSVYWYQQSLDQGLQFLIQYYNGEERAKGNILERFSAQQFPDLHSELNLSSLELGDSALYFCASSPLSGNEQFFGPGTRLTVL.

V gene TRBV24-1 combines with J gene TRBJ1-5; perhaps TRBD1 as D (6 bases). V lost 7 bases to trimming and J lost 3 bases, with 12 bases between them. The CDR3 length is 14 residues. Germline-derived CDR1 and CDR2 are KGHDR and SFDVKD. This CDR3 reads CATSTSGVNQPQHF. CDR3 in DNA: TGTGCCACCAGCACATCAGGGGTCAATCAGCCCCAGCATTTT.

This sequence joins TRBV9 and TRBJ2-3; 9 positions agree with TRBD2. Per germline, CDR1 SGDLS and CDR2 YYNGEE. The CDR3 runs to 16 residues. The V gene end was trimmed by 1 base and the J gene end by 2 bases; junction bases not matched to a gene: 5. CDR3 loop: CASSVRSGGPTDTQYF. CDR3 nucleotide sequence: TGTGCCAGCAGCGTAAGGAGCGGGGGGCCCACAGATACGCAGTATTTT.

This sequence joins TRBV3-1 (or the pseudogene TRBV3-2) and TRBJ1-2; weak D call: TRBD1 (6 bases). Germline loops: CDR1 LGHDT, CDR2 YNNKEL (reference sequence). The CDR3 totals 11 residues. V was clipped by 4 bases and J by 8 bases, with 8 bases between them. CDR3 sequence: CASSLDRGYTF. The DNA for the CDR3 is TGTGCCAGCAGCCTTGACAGGGGCTACACCTTC.

This clone came up once. CDR3 loop: CASSQDPGNQPQHF. CDR3 DNA sequence: TGTGCCAGCAGCCAAGATCCGGGGAATCAGCCCCAGCATTTT. The chain combines TRBV4-2 with TRBJ1-5; D is undetermined. Germline V CDR1 and CDR2: LGHNA, YNFKEQ. The ends were cut back, 0 bases at V and 4 bases at J, with 7 bases in the middle. The CDR3 is 14 residues long.

This rearrangement joins TRBV5-1 to TRBJ1-1, with D possibly TRBD1 on 5 matching bases. The CDR3 runs 14 residues. The germline gives CDR1 SGHRS, CDR2 YFSETQ. The ends were cut back, 4 bases at V and 0 bases at J, with 10 bases in the middle. Here the CDR3 DNA reads TGCGCCAGCAGCGACGGGGGGATGAACACTGAAGCTTTCTTT. As protein: CASSDGGMNTEAFF.

This chain uses TRBV19 with TRBJ1-1, with unresolved D. The CDR3 totals 13 residues. Between the trimmed V and J ends, which lost 3 bases and 6 bases, there was a span of 11 bases. Germline lookup yields CDR1 LNHDA and CDR2 SQIVND (reference sequence). DNA of the CDR3: TGTGCCAGTAGTATGCGGGGTGTGGCTGAAGCTTTCTTT. Its translation: CASSMRGVAEAFF.

The chain is built from TRBV6-5 and TRBJ1-5; a possible D gene is TRBD1 (5 bases). The CDR3 contains 15 residues. V was shortened by 0 bases and J by 3 bases, with 9 bases between the two germline ends. Germline values: CDR1 MNHEY, CDR2 SVGAGI. In DNA, the CDR3 is TGTGCCAGCAGTTACTCGGCAGGGCTCAATCAGCCCCAGCATTTT. This gives the protein CASSYSAGLNQPQHF.

This clone was seen only a few times. The chain is built from TRBV27 and TRBJ2-1; D call uncertain. Per germline, CDR1 MNHEY and CDR2 SMNVEV (reference sequence). The CDR3 sequence is 13 residues long. Trimming removed 6 bases at V and 4 bases at J, with 10 bases between. Written as DNA, the CDR3 is TGTGCCAGCAGCGGGCCCACGTACAATGAGCAGTTCTTC. Amino acids: CASSGPTYNEQFF.

The rearrangement joins TRBV7-7 to TRBJ1-1; TRBD1 matches at 9 bases. This CDR3 spans 13 amino acids. V lost 5 bases to trimming and J lost 9 bases; unmatched junction nucleotides: 7. Looked up from germline, CDR1 is SSHAT and CDR2 is FNYEAQ (reference sequence). CDR3 nucleotide sequence: TGTGCCAGCAGCCCCGGGACAGGGTCGAAAGCTTTCTTT. Protein product: CASSPGTGSKAFF.

This chain links TRBV24-1 with TRBJ1-5; 7 nucleotides line up with TRBD1. The V gene end was trimmed by 6 bases and the J gene end by 6 bases; junction bases not matched to a gene: 7. The CDR3 length is 14 residues. Germline values: CDR1 KGHDR, CDR2 SFDVKD. The DNA of the CDR3 is TGTGCCACCAGTCCAGGGACAGTCTTTCAGCCCCAGCATTTT. Residues: CATSPGTVFQPQHF.